This entry is about one TCR beta chain. Its antigen is not identified. CDR1 and CDR2 (germline): SGHRS, YFSETQ. The CDR3 spans 14 residues. V lost 7 bases to trimming and J lost 5 bases, with 16 bases between them. These data originate in a study of stem cell transplantation in POMP-related autoinflammatory disease. Background on the study: Hypothesis: faulty thymoproteasomes impair CD8+ T-cell selection, skewing TRB repertoires. Study-level points and caveats: Unique TRB V-J gene pairings were limited in number in patients with PRAID. PRAID patients trended toward lower TRB diversity and higher clonality in all analyzed T-cell subsets.

The protocol was immunoSEQ multiplex PCR, while the TCRdb copy is restricted to in-frame clones and leaves out a portion. Of tens of thousands of clones listed, approximately 91% were seen once; the top ten hold roughly 0.7%. Prominent immunodeficiency with autoinflammation defined PRAID. The chain combines TRBV5-1 with TRBJ2-1; D possibly corresponds to TRBD1 (6 bases). The TCR sequence derives from a human patient with POMP-related autoinflammation and immune dysregulation (PRAID). Some T cells could come from the graft donor. Material: CD4+ T cells from PBMCs, obtained after stem cell transplantation. The CDR3 sequence is CASSPAGTHNEQFF. The CDR3 coding sequence is TGCGCCAGCTCCCCGGCCGGGACACACAATGAGCAGTTCTTC.